The entry that follows covers one TCR beta chain sequence. This CDR3 is also generated by other DNA sequences in the sample. Sequencing used immunoSEQ multiplex PCR; TCRdb keeps in-frame clones, though not all of them. The sample includes about 2,500,000 clones, around nine tenths of them seen just once. CD4+ cells yielded CD45RA+ naive and CD45RA-negative memory subsets. This entry is derived from a study of shared clonotypes between healthy human individuals. The sequenced sample consisted of naive CD4+ T cells sorted from blood. Subset in this sample: CD45RA+ positively selected. The sequence was obtained from a man between 18 and 29 years old in good health.

The chain's CDR3 is CASSDRTDTQYF. CDR3 coding DNA: TGTGCCAGCAGTGACAGGACAGATACGCAGTATTTT. J is TRBJ2-3 and V is TRBV6-4; D gene unclear. The CDR3 extends over 12 amino acids. V was cut by 2 bases and J by 3 bases, with 3 bases left in between. The germline gives CDR1 MRHNA, CDR2 SNTAGT.